This record concerns one T cell receptor beta chain sequence. This sample was taken from a study of blood T cell repertoires in COVID-19. The Seattle patients, enrolled during active infection, were followed longitudinally. Authors' analysis steps: Researchers report that nucleated cell counts were estimated from reference gene primer amplification. Some clones are missing from TCRdb's copy, which holds only in-frame ones; the method was immunoSEQ multiplex PCR. The V and J calls and clone size were taken over from that table, and D and trimming were inferred from the DNA. This table holds 150,000 to 200,000 clones, about 87% found once. This sequence was found in a woman aged 70 to 79 with COVID-19, enrolled during active disease. The sample consisted of peripheral blood.

CDR3 in DNA: TGTGCCAGCAGCTATGGACAGGAAGGCACTGGAAACACCATATATTTT. It codes for CASSYGQEGTGNTIYF. The chain carries TRBV5-5 and TRBJ1-3, with 7 bases matching TRBD1. The CDR3 has 16 amino acids. CDR1 is SGHKS, CDR2 YYEKEE, per germline (reference sequence). Losses at the gene ends were 3 bases for V and 2 bases for J; bases not matched to a gene: 8.